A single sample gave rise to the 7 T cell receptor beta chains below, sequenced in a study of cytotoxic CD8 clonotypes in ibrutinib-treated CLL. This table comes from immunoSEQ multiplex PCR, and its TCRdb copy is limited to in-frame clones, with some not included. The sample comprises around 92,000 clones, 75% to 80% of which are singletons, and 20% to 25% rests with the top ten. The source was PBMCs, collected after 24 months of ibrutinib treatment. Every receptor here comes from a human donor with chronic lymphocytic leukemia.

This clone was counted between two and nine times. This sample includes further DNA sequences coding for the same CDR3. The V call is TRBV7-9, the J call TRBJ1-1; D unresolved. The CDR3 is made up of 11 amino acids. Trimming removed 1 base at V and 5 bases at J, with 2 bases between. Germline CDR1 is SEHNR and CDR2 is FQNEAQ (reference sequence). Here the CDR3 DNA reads TGTGCCAGCAGCTTAGTGACTGAAGCTTTCTTT. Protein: CASSLVTEAFF.

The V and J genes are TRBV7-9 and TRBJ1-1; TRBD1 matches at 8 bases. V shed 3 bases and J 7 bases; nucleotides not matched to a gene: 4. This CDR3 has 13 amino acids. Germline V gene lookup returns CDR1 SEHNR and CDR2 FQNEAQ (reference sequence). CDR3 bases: TGTGCCAGCAGCTTGACAGGGGTCGATGAAGCTTTCTTT. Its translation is CASSLTGVDEAFF.

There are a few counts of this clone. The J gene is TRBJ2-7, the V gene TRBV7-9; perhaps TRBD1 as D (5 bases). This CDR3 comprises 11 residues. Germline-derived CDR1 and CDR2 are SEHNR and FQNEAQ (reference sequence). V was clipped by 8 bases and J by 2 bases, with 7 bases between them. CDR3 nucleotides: TGTGCCAGCGGACAAGCCTACGAGCAGTACTTC. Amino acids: CASGQAYEQYF.

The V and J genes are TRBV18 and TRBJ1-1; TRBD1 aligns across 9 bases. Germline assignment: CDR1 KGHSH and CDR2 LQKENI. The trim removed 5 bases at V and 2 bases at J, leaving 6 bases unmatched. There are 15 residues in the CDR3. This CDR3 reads CASSTKQGANTEAFF. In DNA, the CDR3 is TGTGCCAGCTCAACTAAACAGGGGGCAAACACTGAAGCTTTCTTT.

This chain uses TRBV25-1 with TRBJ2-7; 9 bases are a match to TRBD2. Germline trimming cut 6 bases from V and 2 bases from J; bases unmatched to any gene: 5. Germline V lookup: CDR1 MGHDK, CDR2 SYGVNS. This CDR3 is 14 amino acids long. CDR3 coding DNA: TGTGCCAGCAGGAAGACTAGCGGCCCCTACGAGCAGTACTTC. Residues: CASRKTSGPYEQYF.

The CDR3 spells CASSVGLARNTGELFF. In DNA, the CDR3 is TGTGCCAGCAGCGTAGGTTTAGCGAGGAACACCGGGGAGCTGTTTTTT. This rearrangement joins TRBV9 to TRBJ2-2; a weak D match, TRBD2 (5 bases). CDR3 length: 16 amino acids. Germline assignment: CDR1 SGDLS and CDR2 YYNGEE. Trimming pared 0 bases from V and 1 base from J, leaving 10 bases between.

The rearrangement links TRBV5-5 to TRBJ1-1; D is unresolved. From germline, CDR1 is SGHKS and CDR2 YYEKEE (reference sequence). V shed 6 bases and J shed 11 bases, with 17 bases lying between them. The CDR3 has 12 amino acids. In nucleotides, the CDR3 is TGTGCCAGCACCCGCGACCAACGGGAGGCTTTCTTT. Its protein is CASTRDQREAFF.